What follows is one TCR beta chain and its context. This CDR3 has 16 amino acids. With V trimmed by 4 bases and J by 2 bases, 9 bases remained unmatched. Germline loops: CDR1 MNHEY, CDR2 SVGEGT. MiXCR, applied by TCRdb to the 5' RACE reads, yields one record per CDR3 protein. The sample holds roughly 520,000 distinct CDR3 sequences, about a fifth seen once. The sample originates from a study of T cells after yellow fever vaccination. The chain uses TRBV6-2 or TRBV6-3 and TRBJ2-5, with TRBD2 matching 8 bases. Sequencing was performed on PBMCs, taken roughly 20 days after the first yellow fever vaccination. This sequence was found in a man aged 18 to 29 who received the YFV17D yellow fever vaccine. This chain's CDR3 is CASSLRRGGRQETQYF. The CDR3 DNA follows: TGTGCCAGCAGTTTACGCCGGGGGGGCCGGCAAGAGACCCAGTACTTC.